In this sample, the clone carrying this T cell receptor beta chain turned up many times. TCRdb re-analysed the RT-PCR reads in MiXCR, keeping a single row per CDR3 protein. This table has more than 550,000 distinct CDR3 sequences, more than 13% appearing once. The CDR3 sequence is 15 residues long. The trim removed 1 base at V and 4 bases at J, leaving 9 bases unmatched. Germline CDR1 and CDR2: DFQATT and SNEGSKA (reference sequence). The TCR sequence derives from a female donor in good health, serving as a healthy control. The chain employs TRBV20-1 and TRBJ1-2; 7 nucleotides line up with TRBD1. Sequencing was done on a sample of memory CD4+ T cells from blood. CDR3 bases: TGCAGTGCTAGAGCACAGGGGAGTGGGGCCTATGGCTACACCTTC. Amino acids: CSARAQGSGAYGYTF.